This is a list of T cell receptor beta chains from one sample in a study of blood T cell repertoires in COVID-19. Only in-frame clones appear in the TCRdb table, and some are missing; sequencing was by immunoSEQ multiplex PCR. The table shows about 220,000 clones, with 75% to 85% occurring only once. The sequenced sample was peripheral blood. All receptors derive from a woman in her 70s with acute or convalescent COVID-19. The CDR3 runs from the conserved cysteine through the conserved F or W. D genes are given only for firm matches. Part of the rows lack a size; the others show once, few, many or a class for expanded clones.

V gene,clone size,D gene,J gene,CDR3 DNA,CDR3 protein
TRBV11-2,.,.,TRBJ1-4,TGTGCCAGCAGCCTGCTCGGGGGGCTTAGTAATGAAAAACTGTTTTTT,CASSLLGGLSNEKLFF
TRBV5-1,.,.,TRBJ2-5,TGCGCCAGCAGCCAGATGACAGGCAAAGAGACCCAGTACTTC,CASSQMTGKETQYF
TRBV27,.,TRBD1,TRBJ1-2,TGTGCCAGCAGTACAGGGGGATCTAGTGGCTACACCTTC,CASSTGGSSGYTF
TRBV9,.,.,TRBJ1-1,TGTGCCAGCAGCGTAGGTGTAGGGAGGAACACTGAAGCTTTCTTT,CASSVGVGRNTEAFF
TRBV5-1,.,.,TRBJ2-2,TGCGCCAGCAGCTACGAGTGGACTAACTTCCCCGGGGAGCTGTTTTTT,CASSYEWTNFPGELFF
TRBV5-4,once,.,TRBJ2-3,TGTGCCAGCAGCTACCAGCGGGGCACAGATACGCAGTATTTT,CASSYQRGTDTQYF
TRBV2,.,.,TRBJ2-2,TGTGCCAGCAAGGACACCTCAAAGAACACCGGGGAGCTGTTTTTT,CASKDTSKNTGELFF
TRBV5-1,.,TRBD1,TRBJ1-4,TGCGCCAGCAGCTTGCAGGGGACAGGGTCTGAAAAACTGTTTTTT,CASSLQGTGSEKLFF
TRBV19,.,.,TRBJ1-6,TGTGCCAGTAGTACCCTAAAGGGGGATTCACCCCTCCACTTT,CASSTLKGDSPLHF
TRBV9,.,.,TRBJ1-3,TGTGCCAGCAGCGTATCCCTCCAACAGGTCTCTGGAAACACCATATATTTT,CASSVSLQQVSGNTIYF